The clone carrying this T cell receptor (beta chain) has more than one count but fewer than ten. V was clipped by 4 bases and J by 6 bases; unmatched bases: 11. Germline assignment: CDR1 SGHRS and CDR2 YFSETQ. The CDR3 length is 15 residues. The entry originates in a study of T cells in Graves' hyperthyroidism and ophthalmopathy. Patients showing uncontrolled infection, other autoimmune disease, pregnancy or lactation were ineligible. Researchers amplified the TCR beta CDR3 regions from RNA transcripts. The HTBI primer set was used in a first-round RT-PCR of the TCR CDR3. TCRdb independently ran MiXCR on the multiplex PCR reads; one entry per CDR3 protein. The sample has around 270,000 distinct CDR3 sequences, roughly a fifth seen once.

Sequenced: blood. J is TRBJ2-7 and V is TRBV5-1; 9 nucleotides match TRBD2. The TCR was taken from a man aged 45 to 65 with Graves' ophthalmopathy. CDR3 region: CASSPEGLARSEQYF. The CDR3 DNA is TGCGCCAGCAGCCCCGAGGGACTAGCAAGGTCCGAGCAGTACTTC.